This passage covers 26 T cell receptor beta chains from one sample sequenced in a study of molecular identifiers for immune sequencing clone quantification. TCRdb reanalysed the PCR reads using MiXCR and keeps one entry per CDR3 protein. The data hold about 640,000 distinct CDR3 sequences, with 20% observed a single time. The sample comprised naive CD8+ T cells from blood, with Jurkat cell RNA spiked in. Described subset: FACS-sorted CD8+CD4-CCR7+CD45RA+ naive T cells. These receptors were collected from a human donor in good health. Some libraries in this study had Jurkat cell RNA spiked in.

This clonotype was observed a handful of times. CDR3 nucleotide sequence: TGTGCCAGCAGCGCCTTGGAGAGCTCCTACAATGAGCAGTTCTTC. Residues: CASSALESSYNEQFF. V usage is TRBV9 and J usage is TRBJ2-1; the D is unclear. This CDR3 comprises 15 residues. The germline V and J ends were trimmed by 3 bases and 0 bases, with 10 bases remaining between them. CDR1 is SGDLS and CDR2 is YYNGEE in the germline V gene.

The table lists this clonotype with many counts. This rearrangement joins TRBV29-1 to TRBJ1-2; 12 bases align to TRBD1. CDR1 SQVTM and CDR2 ANQGSEA come from the germline V gene. J lost 0 bases, V lost 4 bases, and 3 bases had no gene match. This CDR3 is 15 amino acids long. The CDR3 region has the DNA TGCAGCGTTGCGGGACAGGGGGCTTCTAACTATGGCTACACCTTC. It encodes CSVAGQGASNYGYTF.

This clonotype has ten or more counts. The rearrangement links TRBV4-3 to TRBJ2-2, with no clear D. This CDR3 comprises 14 residues. Per germline, CDR1 LGHNA and CDR2 YSLEER. The germline V and J ends were trimmed by 0 bases and 2 bases, with 4 bases remaining between them. The chain's CDR3 is CASSQDSNTGELFF. The CDR3 DNA reads TGCGCCAGCAGCCAAGACAGTAACACCGGGGAGCTGTTTTTT.

This clonotype was detected ten times or more. V gene TRBV5-4 combines with J gene TRBJ2-5; TRBD2 is a possible D gene (6 bases). CDR3 size: 14 residues. V lost 1 base and J 3 bases, leaving 10 bases between the germline ends. CDR1 and CDR2 from the germline V gene are SGHNT and YYREEE (reference sequence). The chain's CDR3 is CASSLSAGKETQYF. The CDR3 region has the DNA TGTGCCAGCAGCTTGTCGGCGGGAAAAGAGACCCAGTACTTC. Full variable domain (outside the CDR3, taken from reference TRBV5-4 and TRBJ2-5): ETGVTQSPTHLIKTRGQQVTLRCSSQSGHNTVSWYQQALGQGPQFIFQYYREEENGRGNFPPRFSGLQFPNYSSELNVNALELDDSALYLCASSLSAGKETQYFGPGTRLLVL.

The chain has TRBV4-3 and TRBJ2-2; 10 bases map to TRBD1. Germline-derived CDR1 and CDR2 are LGHNA and YSLEER. CDR3 size: 17 residues. J gave up 9 bases and V 5 bases, and 15 bases lay outside the gene matches. The CDR3 nucleotides read TGCGCCAGCAGCTGCCTGGGCGGGACAGGGGTGGTCTGGGAGCTGTTTTTT. Protein: CASSCLGGTGVVWELFF.

This clonotype was detected a few times. V is TRBV5-6 and J is TRBJ2-5; 10 nucleotides line up with TRBD2. Germline CDR1 and CDR2: SGHDT and YYEEEE. The CDR3 loop spans 16 amino acids. The trim removed 2 bases at V and 4 bases at J, leaving 8 bases unmatched. DNA of the CDR3: TGTGCCAGCAGCTTTGAGCTAGCGGGGGATACAGAGACCCAGTACTTC. Translating gives CASSFELAGDTETQYF.

This clonotype was seen only a few times. The chain links TRBV11-2 to TRBJ2-7, with a tentative D call TRBD1 (5 bases). With 1 base removed from V and 0 bases from J, the gap between germline ends came to 10 bases. Germline V lookup: CDR1 SGHAT, CDR2 FQNNGV. The CDR3 spans 15 residues. CDR3 loop: CASSLATASSYEQYF. Written as DNA, the CDR3 is TGTGCCAGCAGCTTAGCGACAGCCAGCTCCTACGAGCAGTACTTC.

This clonotype was seen many times. The gene calls are TRBV2 and TRBJ2-5; TRBD1 aligns across 8 bases. Germline V gene sequence: CDR1 SNHLY, CDR2 FYNNEI. The CDR3 is 13 residues long. J lost 5 bases, V lost 6 bases, and 5 bases had no gene match. CDR3 DNA sequence: TGTGCCAGCAGCAGACAGGGGATCGAGACCCAGTACTTC. It specifies CASSRQGIETQYF.

This clonotype was recorded at least ten times. This chain connects TRBV12-3 or TRBV12-4 to TRBJ1-5; perhaps TRBD1 as D (5 bases). The CDR3 runs to 15 residues. The V end lost 7 bases, the J end lost 2 bases, and 15 bases lay between the germline ends. The CDR3 loop reads CASTSGGGGNQPQHF. CDR3 sequence (DNA): TGTGCCAGCACCTCTGGGGGTGGCGGCAATCAGCCCCAGCATTTT.

The chain combines TRBV15 with TRBJ2-1; no firm D call. Germline CDR1 is LNHNV and CDR2 is YYDKDF (reference sequence). V shed 3 bases and J shed 10 bases, with 13 bases lying between them. This CDR3 region has 13 residues. The CDR3 DNA follows: TGTGCCACCAGCAGTGACTTTGGCGGAGAGCAGTTCTTC. As protein: CATSSDFGGEQFF.

The chain couples TRBV7-9 to TRBJ2-7; 10 nucleotides match TRBD2. The germline V gene has CDR1 SEHNR and CDR2 FQNEAQ (reference sequence). The CDR3 is made up of 16 amino acids. After removal of 5 bases from V and 0 bases from J, the junction contained 7 bases not matched to a gene. DNA of the CDR3: TGTGCCAGCAGCGGGGAGCGGGGGGGAAGCTCCTACGAGCAGTACTTC. Amino acid sequence: CASSGERGGSSYEQYF. Full variable domain (outside the CDR3, taken from reference TRBV7-9 and TRBJ2-7): DTGVSQNPRHKITKRGQNVTFRCDPISEHNRLYWYRQTLGQGPEFLTYFQNEAQLEKSRLLSDRFSAERPKGSFSTLEIQRTEQGDSAMYLCASSGERGGSSYEQYFGPGTRLTVT.

This clonotype appeared many times. The chain joins TRBV20-1 to TRBJ2-2, with TRBD2 matching 7 bases. The CDR3 consists of 17 residues. The germline V gene encodes CDR1 DFQATT and CDR2 SNEGSKA (reference sequence). V was clipped by 0 bases and J by 6 bases; unmatched bases: 13. CDR3 residues: CSARELLAGESSGELFF. The CDR3 DNA sequence: TGCAGTGCTAGAGAGTTGTTGGCGGGAGAGTCCTCCGGGGAGCTGTTTTTT.

The sample holds many counts of this clonotype. This sequence joins TRBV12-5 and TRBJ1-1; a possible D gene is TRBD1 (6 bases). The CDR3 totals 14 residues. Per germline, CDR1 LGHNT and CDR2 FRNRAP. The V gene lost 2 bases and the J gene lost 4 bases, with 11 bases spanning the gap. The CDR3 DNA reads TGTGCTAGTGGTTTGTACGGGGGGGCCACTGAAGCTTTCTTT. Translating gives CASGLYGGATEAFF.

In regard to this clonotype: One base away lies a much larger clone, so this may be a sequencing read error. The chain combines TRBV7-9 with TRBJ1-2, with D unclear. CDR1 SEHNR and CDR2 FQNEAQ come from the germline V gene (reference sequence). CDR3 length equals 15 residues. The CDR3 reads CVSIPPGLGGNGYTF. The CDR3 DNA is TGTGTCAGCATACCCCCGGGCCTCGGCGGGAACGGCTACACCTTC.

This clonotype was observed at least ten times. V and J are TRBV9 and TRBJ2-5; 8 bases fit TRBD2. CDR1 is SGDLS, CDR2 YYNGEE, per germline. V was clipped by 4 bases and J by 2 bases; unmatched bases: 19. The CDR3 runs 19 residues. Here the CDR3 DNA reads TGTGCCAGCAGCACCCCAGCCGGGAGTAGCGGGAAGCTGCAAGAGACCCAGTACTTC. Translation gives CASSTPAGSSGKLQETQYF.

This clonotype was seen many times. The V call is TRBV5-1, the J call TRBJ2-1, with a possible D match to TRBD2 (6 bases). V was trimmed by 2 bases and J by 9 bases, leaving 15 bases between them. Germline CDR1 and CDR2: SGHRS and YFSETQ. There are 14 residues in the CDR3. The chain's CDR3 is CASSFSGADGEQFF. The CDR3 DNA reads TGCGCCAGCAGCTTCTCGGGAGCCGATGGTGAGCAGTTCTTC.

This clonotype came up many times. The DNA for the CDR3 is TGTGCCAGCACCCATAACGGGCAGGGTGATTACACTGAAGCTTTCTTT. Protein: CASTHNGQGDYTEAFF. The chain links TRBV9 to TRBJ1-1; TRBD1 might be the D (5 bases). The V and J ends lost 6 bases and 3 bases respectively, with 21 bases between them. There are 16 residues in the CDR3. Germline CDR1 reads SGDLS; CDR2 reads YYNGEE.

This clonotype has more than one count but fewer than ten. Given a much more abundant clone one base away, this may be a read error. The chain joins TRBV6-6 to TRBJ2-5; 14 bases line up with TRBD2. V shed 10 bases, J shed 7 bases, and the junction held 11 bases outside the gene matches. CDR1 MNHNY and CDR2 SVGAGI come from the germline V gene (reference sequence). The CDR3 spans 15 residues. The CDR3 bases are TGTGCCACCTTCGAGGGACTAGCGGGAGTTGGGACCCAGTACTTC. As protein: CATFEGLAGVGTQYF.

This clonotype occurred many times. The chain has TRBV28 and TRBJ2-7; possible D gene TRBD1, 6 bases. The germline gives CDR1 MDHEN, CDR2 SYDVKM. Trimming took 5 bases from V and 2 from J, leaving 13 bases between them. CDR3 size: 14 residues. This chain's CDR3 is CASSPRDTAYEQYF. CDR3 DNA sequence: TGTGCCAGCAGTCCCCGGGACACAGCCTACGAGCAGTACTTC.

V gene TRBV27 combines with J gene TRBJ2-1, with 7 positions matching TRBD2. V trimming: 6 bases; J trimming: 9 bases; junction bases outside the gene matches: 14. There are 15 residues in the CDR3. Germline assignment: CDR1 MNHEY and CDR2 SMNVEV (reference sequence). The CDR3 region is CASRGGRGQEGEQFF. The CDR3 bases are TGTGCCAGCAGAGGAGGGAGGGGCCAAGAGGGTGAGCAGTTCTTC.

This clonotype appeared many times. The chain has TRBV13 and TRBJ2-5; a possible D gene is TRBD2 (7 bases). This CDR3 has 13 amino acids. Germline values: CDR1 PRHDT, CDR2 FYEKMQ (reference sequence). Between the trimmed V and J ends, which lost 5 bases and 5 bases, there was a span of 12 bases. In nucleotides, the CDR3 is TGTGCCAGCAGCGGGGGGGCCAGGGAGACCCAGTACTTC. Protein product: CASSGGARETQYF.

This clonotype was seen at least ten times. V and J are TRBV19 and TRBJ1-5; D unresolved. This CDR3 has 14 amino acids. Germline CDR1 reads LNHDA; CDR2 reads SQIVND (reference sequence). V lost 5 bases and J lost 5, with 13 bases in between. The chain's CDR3 is CASSPEGGDQPQHF. The DNA for the CDR3 is TGTGCCAGTAGTCCCGAAGGAGGTGATCAGCCCCAGCATTTT.

A remark on this clonotype: A much larger clonotype is one base distant, so this may be a read error. The rearrangement joins TRBV4-1 to TRBJ2-1; D not certain. Germline CDR1 MGHRA, CDR2 YSYEKL. The V and J ends lost 2 bases and 3 bases respectively, with 8 bases between them. The CDR3 extends over 14 amino acids. CDR3 in DNA: TGCGCCAGCAGCCAAACCCGCCTCTACAATGAGCAGTTCTTC. As protein: CASSQTRLYNEQFF.

This clonotype was picked up many times. The V gene is TRBV29-1, the J gene TRBJ1-1; 7 nucleotides align to TRBD1. Germline assignment: CDR1 SQVTM and CDR2 ANQGSEA. CDR3 size: 12 residues. Trimming removed 3 bases from V and 3 bases from J; junction bases left unmatched: 1. CDR3 sequence (DNA): TGCAGCGTTGACAGGGGGGACACTGAAGCTTTCTTT. It yields the protein CSVDRGDTEAFF.

This clonotype was counted between two and nine times. This clone may be a read error of a much larger clone one base away. V gene TRBV4-1 combines with J gene TRBJ1-1; TRBD1 might be the D (6 bases). The germline gives CDR1 MGHRA, CDR2 YSYEKL. The CDR3 is 15 amino acids. CDR3 sequence: CASSRRGGAGTEASF. The CDR3 nucleotides are TGCGCCAGCAGCCGGAGGGGGGGCGCTGGCACTGAAGCTTCCTTT.

V is TRBV4-1 and J is TRBJ2-1, with TRBD1 matching over 9 bases. This CDR3 is built from 16 residues. V was pared by 5 bases and J by 4 bases, with 9 bases of the junction left unmatched. Germline CDR1 reads MGHRA; CDR2 reads YSYEKL. The CDR3 region is CASSEQGAQSYNEQFF. The CDR3 nucleotides read TGCGCCAGCAGCGAACAGGGGGCCCAGAGTTACAATGAGCAGTTCTTC.